A selection of T cell receptor beta chains follows, all from one sample in a study of Ad26.COV2.S vaccination and SARS-CoV-2 variants. Data came from immunoSEQ multiplex PCR; TCRdb stores just in-frame clones and leaves some out. The sample yields 200,000 to 250,000 clones, roughly 90% seen once. Sample: peripheral blood, taken in a trial of Ad26.COV2.S vaccine versus placebo. All receptors come from a person between 18 and 65 years old who received the Ad26.COV2.S COVID-19 vaccine or a placebo. CDR3s include the opening cysteine and the closing phenylalanine or tryptophan.

TRBV4-3	TRBJ1-5	CASSQDLGIRQPQHF
TRBV28	TRBJ2-3	CASSLYTPRLAGESTDTQYF
TRBV7-2	TRBJ2-5	CASSTGSTGVETQYF
TRBV28	TRBJ2-5	CASSPGVMKTQYF
TRBV6-5	TRBJ2-1	CASRDTGRYNEQFF
TRBV28	TRBJ2-7	CASSPGYEQYF
TRBV2	TRBJ1-2	CASSETGNYGYTF
TRBV14	TRBJ1-6	CASSQLSSYNSPLHF
TRBV5-1	TRBJ2-1	CASSPQGAWQFF
TRBV7-6	TRBJ2-1	CASSLFGGYDEQFF
TRBV28	TRBJ1-1	CASSSRMNTEAFF
TRBV12-3/TRBV12-4	TRBJ1-1	CASSLTGEAFF
TRBV19	TRBJ1-5	CASSMGSEGWPQHF
TRBV4-2	TRBJ1-2	CASSQDWDRENIGYTF
TRBV20-1	TRBJ2-1	CSGGEYNEQFF
TRBV15	TRBJ2-3	CATSREGSTDTQYF
TRBV27	TRBJ1-6	CASQTGAGSPLHF
TRBV3-1/TRBV3-2	TRBJ1-5	CASSQDEGGQGLPFSNQPQHF
TRBV24-1	TRBJ2-3	CATSVQGSTDTQYF
TRBV6-4	TRBJ2-3	CASSDSTGSTDTQYF
TRBV29-1	TRBJ2-3	CSAARGRRGDTQYF
TRBV6-4	TRBJ2-6	CASSDSNSGANVLTF
TRBV27	TRBJ1-1	CASSRPGGPPREAFF
TRBV5-1	TRBJ2-7	CASSLDYTGTGTYEQYF
TRBV19	TRBJ2-5	CASRFGPQETQYF
TRBV27	TRBJ2-7	CASSLSDVGDRSHEQYF
TRBV19	TRBJ2-1	CASTDPSGSNEQFF
TRBV6-2/TRBV6-3	TRBJ1-5	CASSYPGADNQPQHF
TRBV1	TRBJ1-5	CTSTRGTGGSNQPQHF
TRBV9	TRBJ2-3	CASSPEAGGRTDTQYF
TRBV18	TRBJ2-3	CASSPLSTDTQYF
TRBV11-2	TRBJ2-3	CASSPWTGGTDTQYF
TRBV12-3/TRBV12-4	TRBJ2-7	CASPQGSSYEQYF